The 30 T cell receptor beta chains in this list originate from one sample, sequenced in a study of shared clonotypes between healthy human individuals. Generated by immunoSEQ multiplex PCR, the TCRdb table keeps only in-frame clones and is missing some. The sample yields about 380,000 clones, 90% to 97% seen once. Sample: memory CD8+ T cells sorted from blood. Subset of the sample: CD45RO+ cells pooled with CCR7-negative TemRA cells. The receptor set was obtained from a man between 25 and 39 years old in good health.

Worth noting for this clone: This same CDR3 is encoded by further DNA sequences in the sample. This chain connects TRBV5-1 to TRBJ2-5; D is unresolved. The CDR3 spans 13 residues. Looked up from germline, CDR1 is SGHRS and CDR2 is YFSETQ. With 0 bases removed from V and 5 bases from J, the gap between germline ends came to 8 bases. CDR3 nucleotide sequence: TGCGCCAGCAGCTTGGAGGGTGGGGAGACCCAGTACTTC. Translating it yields CASSLEGGETQYF.

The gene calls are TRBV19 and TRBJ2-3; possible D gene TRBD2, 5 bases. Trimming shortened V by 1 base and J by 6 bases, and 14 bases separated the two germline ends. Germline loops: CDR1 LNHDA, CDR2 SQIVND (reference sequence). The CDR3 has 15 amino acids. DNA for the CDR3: TGTGCCAGTAGTATAGGGCTAGCACCGCTCGATACGCAGTATTTT. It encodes CASSIGLAPLDTQYF.

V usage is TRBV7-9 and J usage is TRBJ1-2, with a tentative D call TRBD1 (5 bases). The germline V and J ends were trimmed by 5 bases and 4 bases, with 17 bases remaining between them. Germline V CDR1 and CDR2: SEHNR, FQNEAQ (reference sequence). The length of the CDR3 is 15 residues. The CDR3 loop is CASSLLEGRPYGYTF. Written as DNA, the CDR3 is TGTGCCAGCAGCCTCCTGGAGGGACGCCCCTATGGCTACACCTTC.

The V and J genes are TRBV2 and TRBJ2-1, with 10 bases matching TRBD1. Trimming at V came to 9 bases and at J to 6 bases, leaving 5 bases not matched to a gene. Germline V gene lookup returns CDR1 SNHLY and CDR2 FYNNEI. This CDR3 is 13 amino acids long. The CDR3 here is CARSRTGGNEQFF. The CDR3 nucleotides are TGTGCCAGGTCCCGGACAGGGGGCAATGAGCAGTTCTTC.

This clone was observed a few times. In nucleotides, the CDR3 is TGTGCCAGCAGCTCCGGGACTAGCGGGAGCGATACGCAGTATTTT. Protein: CASSSGTSGSDTQYF. This rearrangement joins TRBV7-2 to TRBJ2-3; the match to TRBD2 covers 14 bases. The germline V gene encodes CDR1 SGHTA and CDR2 FQGNSA. This CDR3 comprises 15 residues. V was pared by 4 bases and J by 6 bases, with 3 bases of the junction left unmatched.

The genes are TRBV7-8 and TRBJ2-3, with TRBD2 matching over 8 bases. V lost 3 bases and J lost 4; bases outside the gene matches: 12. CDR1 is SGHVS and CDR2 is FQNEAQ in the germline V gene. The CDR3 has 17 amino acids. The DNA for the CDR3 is TGTGCCAGCAGCTTGTACGCAAGCGGGAGACGGGCAGATACGCAGTATTTT. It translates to CASSLYASGRRADTQYF.

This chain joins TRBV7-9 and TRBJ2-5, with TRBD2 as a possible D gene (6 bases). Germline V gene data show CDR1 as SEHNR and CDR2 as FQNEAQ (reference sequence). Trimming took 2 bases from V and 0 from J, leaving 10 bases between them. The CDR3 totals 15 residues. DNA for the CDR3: TGTGCCAGCAGCTTATTGGGAGGCAACCAAGAGACCCAGTACTTC. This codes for CASSLLGGNQETQYF.

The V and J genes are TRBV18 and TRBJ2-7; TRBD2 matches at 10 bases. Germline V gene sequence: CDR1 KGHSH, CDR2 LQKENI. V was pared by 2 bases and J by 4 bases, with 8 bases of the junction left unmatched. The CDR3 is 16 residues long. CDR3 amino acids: CASSPSSSGSGYEQYF. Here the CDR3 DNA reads TGTGCCAGCTCACCATCCTCTAGCGGGAGTGGATACGAGCAGTACTTC.

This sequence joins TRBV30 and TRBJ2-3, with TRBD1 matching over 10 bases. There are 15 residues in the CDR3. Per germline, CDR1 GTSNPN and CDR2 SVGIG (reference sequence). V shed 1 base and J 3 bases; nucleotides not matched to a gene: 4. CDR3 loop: CAWSAGTGDTDTQYF. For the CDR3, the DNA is TGTGCCTGGAGTGCCGGGACAGGGGATACAGATACGCAGTATTTT.

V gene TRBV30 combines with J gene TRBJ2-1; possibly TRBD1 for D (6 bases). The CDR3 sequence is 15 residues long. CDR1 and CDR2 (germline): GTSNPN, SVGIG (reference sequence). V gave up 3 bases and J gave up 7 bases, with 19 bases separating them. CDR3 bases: TGTGCCTGGAGCGCCGGGACACCACGGACAAATGAGCAGTTCTTC. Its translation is CAWSAGTPRTNEQFF.

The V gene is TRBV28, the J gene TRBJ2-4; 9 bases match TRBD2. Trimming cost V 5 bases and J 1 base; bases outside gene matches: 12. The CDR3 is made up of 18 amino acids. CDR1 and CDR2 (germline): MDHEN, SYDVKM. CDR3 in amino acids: CASSTRGGGIVAKNIQYF. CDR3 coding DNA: TGTGCCAGCAGTACCCGCGGGGGGGGGATTGTGGCCAAAAACATTCAGTACTTC.

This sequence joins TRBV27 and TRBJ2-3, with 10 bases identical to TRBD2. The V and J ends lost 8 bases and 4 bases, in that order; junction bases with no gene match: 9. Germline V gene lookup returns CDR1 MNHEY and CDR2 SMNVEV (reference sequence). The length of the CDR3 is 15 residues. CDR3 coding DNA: TGTGCCAGCCGCTCGCAGCGGGGGGGCGCAGATACGCAGTATTTT. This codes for CASRSQRGGADTQYF.

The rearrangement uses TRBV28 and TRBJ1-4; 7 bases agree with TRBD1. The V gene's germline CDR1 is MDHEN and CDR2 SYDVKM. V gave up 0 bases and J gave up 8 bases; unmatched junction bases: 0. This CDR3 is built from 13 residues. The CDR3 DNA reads TGTGCCAGCAGTTTATGGGACAGGGAAAAACTGTTTTTT. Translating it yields CASSLWDREKLFF.

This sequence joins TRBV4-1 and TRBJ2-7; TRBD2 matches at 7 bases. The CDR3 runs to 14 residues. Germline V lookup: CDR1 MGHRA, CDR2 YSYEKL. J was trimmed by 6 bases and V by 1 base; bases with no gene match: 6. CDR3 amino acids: CASSQGGRVGEQYF. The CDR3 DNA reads TGCGCCAGCAGCCAAGGCGGGAGAGTCGGCGAGCAGTACTTC.

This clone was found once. The CDR3 nucleotides read TGCGCCAGCAGCCAAGAAGTTATCCGCCCCGGGGAGCTGTTTTTT. Amino acids: CASSQEVIRPGELFF. The rearrangement links TRBV4-1 to TRBJ2-2; no clear D gene. V was clipped by 0 bases and J by 6 bases, with 11 bases between them. CDR1 is MGHRA, CDR2 YSYEKL, per germline. The CDR3 sequence is 15 residues long.

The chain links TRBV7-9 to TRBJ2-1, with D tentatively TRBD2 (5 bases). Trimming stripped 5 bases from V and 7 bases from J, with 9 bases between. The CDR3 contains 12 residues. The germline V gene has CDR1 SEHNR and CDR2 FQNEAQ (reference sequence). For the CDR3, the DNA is TGTGCCAGCAGCCCAAGGGAGAATGAGCAGTTCTTC. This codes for CASSPRENEQFF. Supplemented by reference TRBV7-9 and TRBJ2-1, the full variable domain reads DTGVSQNPRHKITKRGQNVTFRCDPISEHNRLYWYRQTLGQGPEFLTYFQNEAQLEKSRLLSDRFSAERPKGSFSTLEIQRTEQGDSAMYLCASSPRENEQFFGPGTRLTVL.

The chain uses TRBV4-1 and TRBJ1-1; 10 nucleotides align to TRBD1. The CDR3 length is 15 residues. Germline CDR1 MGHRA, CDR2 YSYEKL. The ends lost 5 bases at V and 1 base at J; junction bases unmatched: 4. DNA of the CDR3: TGCGCCAGCAGCAAGGGACAGGGGCCGAACACTGAAGCTTTCTTT. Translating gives CASSKGQGPNTEAFF.

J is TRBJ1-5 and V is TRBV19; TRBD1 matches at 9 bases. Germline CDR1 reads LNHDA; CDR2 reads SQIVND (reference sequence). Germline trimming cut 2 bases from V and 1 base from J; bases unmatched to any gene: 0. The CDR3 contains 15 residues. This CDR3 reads CASSITGGSNQPQHF. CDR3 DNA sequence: TGTGCCAGTAGTATAACAGGGGGCAGCAATCAGCCCCAGCATTTT.

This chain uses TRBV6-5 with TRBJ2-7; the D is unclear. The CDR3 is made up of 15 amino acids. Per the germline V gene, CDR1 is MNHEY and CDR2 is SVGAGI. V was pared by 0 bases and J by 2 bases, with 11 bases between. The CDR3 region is CASSYSVEPTYEQYF. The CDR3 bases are TGTGCCAGCAGTTACTCAGTAGAACCAACCTACGAGCAGTACTTC.

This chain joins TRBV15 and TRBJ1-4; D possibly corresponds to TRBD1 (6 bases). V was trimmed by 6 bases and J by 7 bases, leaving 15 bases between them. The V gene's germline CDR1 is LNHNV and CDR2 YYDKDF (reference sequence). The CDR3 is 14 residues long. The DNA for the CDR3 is TGTGCCACCAGGTCGTCACAGGGTGGTGAAAAACTGTTTTTT. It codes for CATRSSQGGEKLFF.

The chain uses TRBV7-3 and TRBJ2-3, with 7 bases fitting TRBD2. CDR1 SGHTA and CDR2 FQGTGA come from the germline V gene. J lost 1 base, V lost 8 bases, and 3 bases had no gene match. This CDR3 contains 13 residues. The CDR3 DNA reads TGTGCCAGCCGGCGGGAGCGCACAGATACGCAGTATTTT. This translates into CASRRERTDTQYF.

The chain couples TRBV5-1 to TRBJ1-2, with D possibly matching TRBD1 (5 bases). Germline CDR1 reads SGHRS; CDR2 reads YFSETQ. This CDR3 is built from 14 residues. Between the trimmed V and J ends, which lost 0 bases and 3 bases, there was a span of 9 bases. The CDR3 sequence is CASSLEWGHYGYTF. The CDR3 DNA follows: TGCGCCAGCAGCTTGGAATGGGGACACTATGGCTACACCTTC. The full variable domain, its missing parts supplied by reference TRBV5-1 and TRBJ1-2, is KAGVTQTPRYLIKTRGQQVTLSCSPISGHRSVSWYQQTPGQGLQFLFEYFSETQRNKGNFPGRFSGRQFSNSRSEMNVSTLELGDSALYLCASSLEWGHYGYTFGSGTRLTVV.

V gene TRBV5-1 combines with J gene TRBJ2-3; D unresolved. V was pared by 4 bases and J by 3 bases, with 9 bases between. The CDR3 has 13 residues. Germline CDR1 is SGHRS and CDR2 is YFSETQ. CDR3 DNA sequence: TGCGCCAGCAGCCGACCAGCGACAGATACGCAGTATTTT. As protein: CASSRPATDTQYF.

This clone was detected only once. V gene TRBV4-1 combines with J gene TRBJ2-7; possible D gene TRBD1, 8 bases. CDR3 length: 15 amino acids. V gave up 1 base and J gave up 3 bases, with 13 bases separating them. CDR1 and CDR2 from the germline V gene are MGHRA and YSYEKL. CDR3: CASSQVTGGGYEQYF. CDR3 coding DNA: TGCGCCAGCAGCCAAGTAACAGGGGGGGGCTACGAGCAGTACTTC.

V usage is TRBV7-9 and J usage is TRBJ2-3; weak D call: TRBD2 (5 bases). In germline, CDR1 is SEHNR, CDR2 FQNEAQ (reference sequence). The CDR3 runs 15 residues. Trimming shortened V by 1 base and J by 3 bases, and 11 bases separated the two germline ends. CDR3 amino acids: CASSLEVAWTDTQYF. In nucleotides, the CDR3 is TGTGCCAGCAGCTTAGAGGTAGCGTGGACAGATACGCAGTATTTT.

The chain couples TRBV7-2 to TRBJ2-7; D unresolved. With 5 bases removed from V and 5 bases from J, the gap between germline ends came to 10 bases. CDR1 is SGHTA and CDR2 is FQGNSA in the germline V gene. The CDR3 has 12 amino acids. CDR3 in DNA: TGTGCCAGCAGCCTCGGAAGGGACGAGCAGTACTTC. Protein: CASSLGRDEQYF.

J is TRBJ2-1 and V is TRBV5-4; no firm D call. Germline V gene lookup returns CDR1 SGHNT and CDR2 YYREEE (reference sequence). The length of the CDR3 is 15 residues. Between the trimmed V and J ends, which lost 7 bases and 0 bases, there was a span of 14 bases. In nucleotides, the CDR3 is TGTGCCAGCTGCCTAGGTGCTCGCTCCTACAATGAGCAGTTCTTC. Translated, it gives CASCLGARSYNEQFF.

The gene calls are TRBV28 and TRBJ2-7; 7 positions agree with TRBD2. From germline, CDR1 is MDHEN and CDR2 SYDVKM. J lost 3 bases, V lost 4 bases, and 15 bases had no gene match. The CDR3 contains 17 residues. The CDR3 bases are TGTGCCAGCAGTTCTCGGGACTACCGAAGGAGGAACTACGAGCAGTACTTC. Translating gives CASSSRDYRRRNYEQYF.

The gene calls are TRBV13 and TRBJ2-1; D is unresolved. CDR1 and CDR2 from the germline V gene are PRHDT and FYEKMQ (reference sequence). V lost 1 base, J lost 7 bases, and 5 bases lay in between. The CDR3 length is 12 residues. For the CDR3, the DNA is TGTGCCAGCAGCTTAGACGGGAATGAGCAGTTCTTC. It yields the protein CASSLDGNEQFF.

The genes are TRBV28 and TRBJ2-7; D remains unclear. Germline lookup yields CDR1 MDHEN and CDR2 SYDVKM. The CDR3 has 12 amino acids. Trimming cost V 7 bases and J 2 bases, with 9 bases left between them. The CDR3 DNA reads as TGTGCCAGCACCTCGCCGCCCTACGAGCAGTACTTC. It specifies CASTSPPYEQYF.